A selection of T cell receptor beta chains follows, all from one sample in a study of regulatory T cells in long-lasting Graves disease. TCRdb redid the calling of the multiplex PCR reads with MiXCR, one entry per CDR3 protein. In the table there are around 480,000 distinct CDR3 sequences, around 15% of which are singletons. These data were likewise used in another study, on T cells in Graves' hyperthyroidism and ophthalmopathy.

Sample: peripheral blood mononuclear cells (PBMCs), taken at new diagnosis, from a patient treated with antithyroid drugs. The receptors stem from a man aged 40-50 years with Graves disease. CDR3s include the opening cysteine and the closing phenylalanine or tryptophan. A D gene is named only where the DNA matches it firmly. A clone size is listed for some rows: how often the clone was seen (once, few, many), or a class if it is expanded.

V	J	D	size	CDR3	DNA
TRBV2	TRBJ2-5	NA	medium-sized	CASRNWGQGGIETQYF	TGTGCCAGCAGGAACTGGGGGCAGGGTGGTATAGAGACCCAGTACTTC
TRBV12-3/TRBV12-4	TRBJ2-2	NA	many	CASSFADRYTGELFF	TGTGCCAGCAGTTTTGCTGACAGGTACACCGGGGAGCTGTTTTTT
TRBV28	TRBJ2-7	TRBD1	many	CASSSPAGGGEQYF	TGTGCCAGCAGTTCCCCGGCAGGGGGCGGCGAGCAGTACTTC
TRBV20-1	TRBJ1-6	TRBD1	NA	CSARNRGINSPLHF	TGCAGTGCTAGGAACAGGGGGATTAATTCACCCCTCCACTTT
TRBV12-3/TRBV12-4	TRBJ2-1	NA	many	CASSSWQRSKGQFF	TGTGCCAGCAGTTCCTGGCAGCGATCCAAAGGGCAGTTCTTC
TRBV30	TRBJ1-5	NA	many	CAWSVGPRNQPQHF	TGTGCCTGGAGTGTAGGCCCCCGGAATCAGCCCCAGCATTTT
TRBV4-2	TRBJ2-7	NA	few	CASSDPRTTYTSYEQYF	TGTGCCAGCAGCGACCCCCGGACTACCTACACCTCCTACGAGCAGTACTTC
TRBV29-1	TRBJ2-7	TRBD1	many	CSVGTGVLEQYF	TGCAGCGTTGGGACAGGGGTTTTGGAGCAGTACTTC
TRBV24-1	TRBJ2-1	NA	many	CATSDLSYNEQFF	TGTGCCACCAGTGACCTCAGCTACAATGAGCAGTTCTTC
TRBV19	TRBJ2-2	TRBD2	NA	CATAGAGELFF	TGTGCCACTGCGGGAGCCGGGGAGCTGTTTTTT
TRBV11-2	TRBJ2-1	NA	many	CASSLVGSRGGEQFF	TGTGCCAGCAGCTTAGTCGGGTCTCGGGGAGGCGAGCAGTTCTTC
TRBV5-1	TRBJ2-1	NA	many	CASSLVLGGNEQFF	TGCGCCAGCAGCTTGGTTCTAGGGGGCAATGAGCAGTTCTTC
TRBV11-1	TRBJ2-1	NA	many	CASSLDQDSYNEQFF	TGTGCCAGCAGCTTAGACCAAGACTCCTACAATGAGCAGTTCTTC
TRBV7-8	TRBJ2-7	NA	many	CASSSSLGHLIYEQYF	TGTGCCAGCAGCTCCTCCCTGGGACACTTAATCTACGAGCAGTACTTC
TRBV4-1	TRBJ2-7	NA	NA	CASSQRDISSYEQYF	TGCGCCAGCAGCCAGCGGGACATAAGCTCCTACGAGCAGTACTTC
TRBV28	TRBJ2-7	NA	many	CASSFLGSYEQYF	TGTGCCAGCAGTTTTCTGGGCTCCTACGAGCAGTACTTC
TRBV9	TRBJ2-7	NA	many	CASSVRPTGIVQQYF	TGTGCCAGCAGCGTCCGACCGACCGGCATAGTCCAGCAGTACTTC
TRBV28	TRBJ1-1	NA	many	CASTNVPNTEAFF	TGTGCCAGCACGAATGTTCCGAACACTGAAGCTTTCTTT
TRBV2	TRBJ2-3	NA	many	CASSGETDTQYF	TGTGCCAGCAGTGGAGAGACAGATACGCAGTATTTT
TRBV28	TRBJ1-1	NA	many	CASSLWGGATEAFF	TGTGCCAGCAGTTTATGGGGGGGGGCCACTGAAGCTTTCTTT
TRBV7-2	TRBJ1-1	NA	NA	CASSPSNRVYTEAFF	TGTGCCAGCAGCCCGTCGAACAGGGTTTACACTGAAGCTTTCTTT
TRBV20-1	TRBJ2-1	NA	many	CSASRWRGLDEQFF	TGCAGTGCTAGTAGGTGGAGGGGGCTGGATGAGCAGTTCTTC
TRBV5-1	TRBJ2-7	TRBD2	many	CASSPGTSGRPYF	TGCGCCAGCAGCCCTGGGACTAGCGGGAGACCGTACTTC
TRBV6-1	TRBJ2-4	TRBD1	NA	CASSDWGRGLWPKNIQYF	TGTGCCAGCAGTGATTGGGGCAGGGGGCTCTGGCCCAAAAACATTCAGTACTTC
TRBV13	TRBJ2-1	NA	once	CASSLDGGYSYNEQFF	TGTGCCAGCAGCTTAGATGGGGGCTACTCCTACAATGAGCAGTTCTTC
TRBV6-1	TRBJ1-1	NA	many	CASSGLTSVNTEAFF	TGTGCCAGCAGTGGTCTGACAAGCGTGAACACTGAAGCTTTCTTT
TRBV18	TRBJ2-2	NA	few	CASSPGVHLMNTGELFF	TGTGCCAGCTCACCCGGGGTCCATCTCATGAACACCGGGGAGCTGTTTTTT
TRBV5-1	TRBJ2-5	TRBD2	many	CASKPGLAGGFQETQYF	TGCGCCAGCAAACCGGGACTAGCGGGAGGATTCCAAGAGACCCAGTACTTC
TRBV7-8	TRBJ2-7	TRBD2	many	CASRREGPSYEQYF	TGTGCCAGCCGACGGGAGGGCCCTTCCTACGAGCAGTACTTC
TRBV7-8	TRBJ2-7	TRBD2	many	CASSPRLAGVVYEQYF	TGTGCCAGCAGCCCCCGACTAGCGGGAGTAGTCTACGAGCAGTACTTC
TRBV12-3/TRBV12-4	TRBJ1-3	NA	few	CASNAGLPGNTIYF	TGTGCCAGCAATGCGGGCCTCCCCGGAAACACCATATATTTT
TRBV5-6	TRBJ2-1	NA	many	CASSFGGLYNEQFF	TGTGCCAGCAGCTTTGGAGGACTATACAATGAGCAGTTCTTC
TRBV18	TRBJ2-3	TRBD2	NA	CASSPRGQGRTSGSPTDTQYF	TGTGCCAGCTCACCACGAGGACAGGGGAGGACTAGCGGGAGCCCAACAGATACGCAGTATTTT
TRBV28	TRBJ2-7	NA	NA	CASSPNRGDYEQYF	TGTGCCAGCAGTCCCAATAGGGGGGACTACGAGCAGTACTTC
TRBV12-3/TRBV12-4	TRBJ2-2	NA	NA	CASSKLVGLSGELFF	TGTGCCAGCAGCAAACTAGTGGGGTTGTCCGGGGAGCTGTTTTTT
TRBV5-4	TRBJ1-1	TRBD1	many	CASSSRDRGVNTEAFF	TGTGCCAGCAGCTCCCGGGACAGGGGGGTGAACACTGAAGCTTTCTTT
TRBV6-6	TRBJ2-5	NA	NA	CASSYSSSVETQYF	TGTGCCAGCAGTTACTCTTCCTCTGTAGAGACCCAGTACTTC
TRBV12-3/TRBV12-4	TRBJ2-7	NA	many	CASSSRNYEQYF	TGTGCCAGCAGTTCCCGGAACTACGAGCAGTACTTC
TRBV19	TRBJ2-5	TRBD2	NA	CASNDGTGLAGETQYF	TGTGCCAGTAATGACGGGACCGGACTAGCGGGGGAGACCCAGTACTTC
TRBV28	TRBJ1-3	NA	many	CASSLQGNSGNTIYF	TGTGCCAGCAGCCTGCAGGGTAACTCTGGAAACACCATATATTTT
TRBV12-3/TRBV12-4	TRBJ2-1	NA	many	CASSLDAPSYNEQFF	TGTGCCAGCAGTTTAGACGCGCCATCCTACAATGAGCAGTTCTTC
TRBV7-8	TRBJ2-6	NA	many	CASSTLRVGNVLTF	TGTGCCAGCAGCACATTAAGAGTGGGCAACGTCCTGACTTTC
TRBV19	TRBJ2-5	NA	NA	CASSIDWRVQETQYF	TGTGCCAGTAGTATAGATTGGCGGGTCCAAGAGACCCAGTACTTC
TRBV12-5	TRBJ2-1	NA	many	CASGRNYRERHYNEQFF	TGTGCTAGTGGAAGGAACTACAGGGAACGTCATTACAATGAGCAGTTCTTC